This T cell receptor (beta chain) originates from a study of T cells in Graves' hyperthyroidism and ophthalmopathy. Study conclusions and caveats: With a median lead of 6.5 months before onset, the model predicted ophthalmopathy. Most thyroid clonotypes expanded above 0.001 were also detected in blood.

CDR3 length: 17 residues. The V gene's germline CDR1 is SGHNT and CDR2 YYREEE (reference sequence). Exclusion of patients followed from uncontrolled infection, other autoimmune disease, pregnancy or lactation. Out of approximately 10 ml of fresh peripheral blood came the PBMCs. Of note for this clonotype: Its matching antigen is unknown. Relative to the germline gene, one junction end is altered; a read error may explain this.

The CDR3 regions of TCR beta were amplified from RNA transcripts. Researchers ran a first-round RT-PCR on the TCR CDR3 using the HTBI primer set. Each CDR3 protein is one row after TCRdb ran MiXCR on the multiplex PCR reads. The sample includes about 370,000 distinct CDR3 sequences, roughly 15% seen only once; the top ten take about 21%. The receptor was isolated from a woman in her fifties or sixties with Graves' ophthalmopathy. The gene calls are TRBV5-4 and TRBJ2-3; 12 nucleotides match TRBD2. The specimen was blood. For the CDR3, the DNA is TGTGCCAGCAGCGACCCACTAGCGGGAGGCACCACAGATGCGCAGTATTTT. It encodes CASSDPLAGGTTDAQYF.